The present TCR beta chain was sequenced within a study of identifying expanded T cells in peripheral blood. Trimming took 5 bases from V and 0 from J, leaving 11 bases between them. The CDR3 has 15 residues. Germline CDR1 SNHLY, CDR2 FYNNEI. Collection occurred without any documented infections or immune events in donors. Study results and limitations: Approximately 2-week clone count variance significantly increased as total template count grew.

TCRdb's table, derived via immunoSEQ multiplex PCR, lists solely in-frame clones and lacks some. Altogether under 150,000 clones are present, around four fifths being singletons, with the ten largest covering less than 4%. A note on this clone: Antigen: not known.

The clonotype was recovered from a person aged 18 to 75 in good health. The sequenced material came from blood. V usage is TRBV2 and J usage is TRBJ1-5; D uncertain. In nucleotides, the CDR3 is TGTGCCAGCAGTAAAGAAAGGAATAGCAATCAGCCCCAGCATTTT. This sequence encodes CASSKERNSNQPQHF.